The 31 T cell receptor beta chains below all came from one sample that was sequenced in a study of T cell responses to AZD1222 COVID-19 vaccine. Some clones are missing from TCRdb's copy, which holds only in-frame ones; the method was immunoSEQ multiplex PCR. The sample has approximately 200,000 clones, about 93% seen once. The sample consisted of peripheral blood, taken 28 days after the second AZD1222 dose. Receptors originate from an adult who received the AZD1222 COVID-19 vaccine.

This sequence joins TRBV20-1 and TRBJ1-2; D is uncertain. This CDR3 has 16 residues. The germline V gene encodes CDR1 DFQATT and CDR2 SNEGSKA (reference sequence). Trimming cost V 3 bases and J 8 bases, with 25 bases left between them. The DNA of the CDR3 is TGCAGTGCTAGTGCCTTAGGGAGGACGGGCCTAAGCGGCTACACCTTC. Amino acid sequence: CSASALGRTGLSGYTF.

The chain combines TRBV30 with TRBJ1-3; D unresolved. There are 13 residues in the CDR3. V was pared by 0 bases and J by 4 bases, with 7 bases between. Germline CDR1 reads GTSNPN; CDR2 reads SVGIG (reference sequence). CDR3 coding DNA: TGTGCCTGGAGTGTTCAAGAGGGAAACACCATATATTTT. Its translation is CAWSVQEGNTIYF.

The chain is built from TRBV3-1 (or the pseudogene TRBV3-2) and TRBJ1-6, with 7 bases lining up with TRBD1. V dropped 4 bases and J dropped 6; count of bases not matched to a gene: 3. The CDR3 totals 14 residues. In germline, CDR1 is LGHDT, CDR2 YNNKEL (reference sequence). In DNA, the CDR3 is TGTGCCAGCAGCCGGGGACAGCCTAATTCACCCCTCCACTTT. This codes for CASSRGQPNSPLHF.

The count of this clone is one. CDR3 nucleotides: TGTGCCAGCAGTGAACAACGGGGGGTGTCCTACAATGAGCAGTTCTTC. Encoded protein: CASSEQRGVSYNEQFF. The genes are TRBV2 and TRBJ2-1, with 7 nucleotides matching TRBD2. The CDR3 length is 16 residues. Germline CDR1 and CDR2: SNHLY and FYNNEI. V shed 2 bases, J shed 1 base, and the junction held 5 bases outside the gene matches.

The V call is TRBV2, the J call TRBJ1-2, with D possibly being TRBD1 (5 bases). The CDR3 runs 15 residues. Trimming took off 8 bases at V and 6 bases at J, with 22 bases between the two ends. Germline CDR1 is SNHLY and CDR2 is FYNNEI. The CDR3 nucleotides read TGTGCCAGCCTCTGGGGTATGGGGGGGATCAATGGCTACACCTTC. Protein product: CASLWGMGGINGYTF. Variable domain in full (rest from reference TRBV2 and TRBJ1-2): EPEVTQTPSHQVTQMGQEVILRCVPISNHLYFYWYRQILGQKVEFLVSFYNNEISEKSEIFDDQFSVERPDGSNFTLKIRSTKLEDSAMYFCASLWGMGGINGYTFGSGTRLTVV.

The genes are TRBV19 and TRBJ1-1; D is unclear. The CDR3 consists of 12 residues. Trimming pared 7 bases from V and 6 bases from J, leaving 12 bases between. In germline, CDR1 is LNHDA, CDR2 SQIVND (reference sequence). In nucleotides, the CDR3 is TGTGCCAGTATCCTTCAAGGCGCTGAAGCTTTCTTT. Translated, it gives CASILQGAEAFF.

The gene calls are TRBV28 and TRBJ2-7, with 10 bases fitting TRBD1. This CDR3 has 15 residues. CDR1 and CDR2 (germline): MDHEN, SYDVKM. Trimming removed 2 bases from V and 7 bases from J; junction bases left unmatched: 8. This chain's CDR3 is CASSLRGTGVGEQYF. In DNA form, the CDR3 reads TGTGCCAGCAGTTTAAGGGGGACAGGGGTAGGGGAGCAGTACTTC.

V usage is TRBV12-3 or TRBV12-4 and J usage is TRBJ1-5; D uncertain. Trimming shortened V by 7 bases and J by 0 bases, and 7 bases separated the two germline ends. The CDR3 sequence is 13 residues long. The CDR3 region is CASKERSNQPQHF. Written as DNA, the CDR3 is TGTGCCAGCAAAGAGCGTAGCAATCAGCCCCAGCATTTT.

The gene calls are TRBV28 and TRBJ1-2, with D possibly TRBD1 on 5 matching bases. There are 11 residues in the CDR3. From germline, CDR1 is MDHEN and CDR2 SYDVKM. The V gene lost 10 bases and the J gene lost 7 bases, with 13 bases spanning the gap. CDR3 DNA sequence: TGTGCCATCGACACAGGAGCTGGCTACACCTTC. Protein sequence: CAIDTGAGYTF.

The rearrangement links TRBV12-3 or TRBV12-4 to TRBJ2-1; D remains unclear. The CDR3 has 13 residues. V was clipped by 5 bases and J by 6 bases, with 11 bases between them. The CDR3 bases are TGTGCCAGCAGTCCCGTGCAAGCCAATGAGCAGTTCTTC. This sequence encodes CASSPVQANEQFF.

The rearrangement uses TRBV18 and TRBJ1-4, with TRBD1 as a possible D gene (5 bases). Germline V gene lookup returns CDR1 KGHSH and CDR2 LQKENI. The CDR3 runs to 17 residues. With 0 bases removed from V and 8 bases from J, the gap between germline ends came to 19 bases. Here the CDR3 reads CASSPPLTGGEEEKLFF. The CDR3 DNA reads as TGTGCCAGCTCACCACCGTTAACCGGGGGAGAGGAAGAAAAACTGTTTTTT.

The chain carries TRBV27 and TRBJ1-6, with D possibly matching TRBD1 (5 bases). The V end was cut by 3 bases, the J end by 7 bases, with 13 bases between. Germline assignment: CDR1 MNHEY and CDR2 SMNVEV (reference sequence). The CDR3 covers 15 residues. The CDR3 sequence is CASSFAGYSNSPLHF. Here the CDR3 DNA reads TGTGCCAGCAGTTTCGCAGGGTACTCAAATTCACCCCTCCACTTT.

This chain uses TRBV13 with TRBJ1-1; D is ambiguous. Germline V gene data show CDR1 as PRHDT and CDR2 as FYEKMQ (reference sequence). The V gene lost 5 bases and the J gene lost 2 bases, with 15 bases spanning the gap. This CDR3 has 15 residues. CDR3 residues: CASSPLGVPNTEAFF. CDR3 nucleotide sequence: TGTGCCAGCAGCCCGCTCGGCGTCCCTAACACTGAAGCTTTCTTT.

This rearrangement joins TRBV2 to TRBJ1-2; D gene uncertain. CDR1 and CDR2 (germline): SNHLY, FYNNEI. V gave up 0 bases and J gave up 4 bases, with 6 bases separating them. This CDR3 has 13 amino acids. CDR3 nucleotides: TGTGCCAGCAGTGAAGCCGGAGGCTATGGCTACACCTTC. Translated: CASSEAGGYGYTF. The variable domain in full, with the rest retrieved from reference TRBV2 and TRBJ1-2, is EPEVTQTPSHQVTQMGQEVILRCVPISNHLYFYWYRQILGQKVEFLVSFYNNEISEKSEIFDDQFSVERPDGSNFTLKIRSTKLEDSAMYFCASSEAGGYGYTFGSGTRLTVV.

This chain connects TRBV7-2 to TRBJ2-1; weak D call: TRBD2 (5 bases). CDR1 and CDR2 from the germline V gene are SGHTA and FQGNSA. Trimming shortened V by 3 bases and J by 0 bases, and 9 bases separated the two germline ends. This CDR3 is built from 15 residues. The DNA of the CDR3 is TGTGCCAGCAGCTTTGACCGGGGCTCCTACAATGAGCAGTTCTTC. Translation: CASSFDRGSYNEQFF.

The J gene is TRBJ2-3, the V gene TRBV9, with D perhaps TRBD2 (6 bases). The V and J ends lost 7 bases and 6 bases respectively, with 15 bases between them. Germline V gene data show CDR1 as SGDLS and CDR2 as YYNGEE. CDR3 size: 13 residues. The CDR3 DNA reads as TGTGCCAGCGGACGGACTACTACGGATACGCAGTATTTT. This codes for CASGRTTTDTQYF.

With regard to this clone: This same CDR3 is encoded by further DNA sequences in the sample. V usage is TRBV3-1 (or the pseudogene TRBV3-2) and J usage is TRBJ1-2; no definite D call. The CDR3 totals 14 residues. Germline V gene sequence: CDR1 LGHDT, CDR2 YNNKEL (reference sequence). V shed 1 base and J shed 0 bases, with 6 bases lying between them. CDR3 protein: CASSQVGANYGYTF. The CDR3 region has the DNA TGTGCCAGCAGCCAAGTGGGAGCTAACTATGGCTACACCTTC.

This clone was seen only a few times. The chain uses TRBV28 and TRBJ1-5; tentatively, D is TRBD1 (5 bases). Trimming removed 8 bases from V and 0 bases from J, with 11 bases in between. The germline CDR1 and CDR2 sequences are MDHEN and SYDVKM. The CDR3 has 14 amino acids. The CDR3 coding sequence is TGTGCCAGCCTAGGTAGGGGTAGCAATCAGCCCCAGCATTTT. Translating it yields CASLGRGSNQPQHF.

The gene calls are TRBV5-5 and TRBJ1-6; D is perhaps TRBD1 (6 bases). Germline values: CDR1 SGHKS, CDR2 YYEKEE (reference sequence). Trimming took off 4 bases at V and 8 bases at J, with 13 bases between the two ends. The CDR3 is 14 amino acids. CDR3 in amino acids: CASSRQGSHSPLHF. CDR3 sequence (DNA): TGTGCCAGCAGCCGCCAGGGGTCCCATTCACCCCTCCACTTT.

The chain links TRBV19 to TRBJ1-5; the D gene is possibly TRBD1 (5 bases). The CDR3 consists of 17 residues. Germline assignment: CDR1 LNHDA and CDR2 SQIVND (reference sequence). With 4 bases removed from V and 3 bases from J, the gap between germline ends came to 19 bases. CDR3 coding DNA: TGTGCCAGTAGTACCCGGGGATCAGGGATGGTCAATCAGCCCCAGCATTTT. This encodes CASSTRGSGMVNQPQHF.

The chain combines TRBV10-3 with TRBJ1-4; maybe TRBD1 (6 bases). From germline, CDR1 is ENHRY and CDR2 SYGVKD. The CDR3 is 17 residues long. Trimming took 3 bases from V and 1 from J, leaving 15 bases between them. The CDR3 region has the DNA TGTGCCATCAGTGAATCGTTACAGGGAGGAACTAATGAAAAACTGTTTTTT. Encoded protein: CAISESLQGGTNEKLFF.

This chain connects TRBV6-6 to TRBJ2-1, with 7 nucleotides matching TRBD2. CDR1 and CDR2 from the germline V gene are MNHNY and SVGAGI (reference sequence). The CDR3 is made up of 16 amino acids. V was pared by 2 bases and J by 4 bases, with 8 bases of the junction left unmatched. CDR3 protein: CASSYAPLADYNEQFF. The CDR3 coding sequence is TGTGCCAGCAGTTACGCCCCGCTAGCGGATTACAATGAGCAGTTCTTC.

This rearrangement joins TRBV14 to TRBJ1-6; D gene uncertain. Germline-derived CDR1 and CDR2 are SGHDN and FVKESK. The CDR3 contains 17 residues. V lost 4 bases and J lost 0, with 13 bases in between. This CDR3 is CASSRFSISSYNSPLHF. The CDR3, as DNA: TGTGCCAGCAGCCGCTTTAGCATTAGCTCCTATAATTCACCCCTCCACTTT.

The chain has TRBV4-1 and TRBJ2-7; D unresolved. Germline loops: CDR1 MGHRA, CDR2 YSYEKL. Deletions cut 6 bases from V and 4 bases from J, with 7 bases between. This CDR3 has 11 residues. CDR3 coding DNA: TGCGCCAGCAGTTCAAGGTACGAGCAGTACTTC. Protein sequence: CASSSRYEQYF.

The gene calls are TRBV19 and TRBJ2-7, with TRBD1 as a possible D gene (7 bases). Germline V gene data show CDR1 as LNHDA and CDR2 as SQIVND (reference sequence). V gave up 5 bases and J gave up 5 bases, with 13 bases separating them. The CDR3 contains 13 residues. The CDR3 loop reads CASSPTGTDEQYF. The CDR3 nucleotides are TGTGCCAGTAGTCCGACAGGGACTGACGAGCAGTACTTC.

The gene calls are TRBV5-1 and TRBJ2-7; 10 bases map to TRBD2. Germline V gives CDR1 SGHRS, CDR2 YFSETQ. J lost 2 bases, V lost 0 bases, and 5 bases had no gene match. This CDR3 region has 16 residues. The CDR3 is CASSLGASGGTYEQYF. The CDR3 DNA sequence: TGCGCCAGCAGCTTGGGGGCTAGCGGGGGAACCTACGAGCAGTACTTC.

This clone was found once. CDR3 in amino acids: CSAGRDLGGYTF. The CDR3 region has the DNA TGCAGCGCTGGCCGGGACCTGGGTGGCTACACCTTC. The V and J genes are TRBV29-1 and TRBJ1-2, with D possibly being TRBD1 (5 bases). The germline CDR1 and CDR2 sequences are SQVTM and ANQGSEA. The CDR3 spans 12 residues. V was trimmed by 7 bases and J by 7 bases, leaving 16 bases between them.

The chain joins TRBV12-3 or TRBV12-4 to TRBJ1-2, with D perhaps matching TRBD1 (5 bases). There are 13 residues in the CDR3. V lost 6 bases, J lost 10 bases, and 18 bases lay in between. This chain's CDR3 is CASSRGPSVVYTF. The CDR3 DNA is TGTGCCAGCAGCCGGGGACCTTCCGTCGTCTACACCTTC.

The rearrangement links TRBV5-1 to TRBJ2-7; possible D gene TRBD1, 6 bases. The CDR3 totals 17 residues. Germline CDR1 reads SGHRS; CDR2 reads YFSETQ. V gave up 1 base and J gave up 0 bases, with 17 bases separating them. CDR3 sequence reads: CASSLLVTGGRSYEQYF. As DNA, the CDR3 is TGCGCCAGCAGCTTGTTAGTGACAGGCGGACGCTCCTACGAGCAGTACTTC.

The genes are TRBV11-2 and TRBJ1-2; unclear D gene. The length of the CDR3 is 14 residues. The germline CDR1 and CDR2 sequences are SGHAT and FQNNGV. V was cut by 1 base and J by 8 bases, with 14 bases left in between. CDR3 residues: CASSLGPTARGYTF. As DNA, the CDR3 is TGTGCCAGCAGCTTAGGACCGACGGCGAGGGGCTACACCTTC.

CDR3 bases: TGTGCCAGCAGGACAATAGCGGGACATTTAGAGACCCAGTACTTC. It is translated as CASRTIAGHLETQYF. The chain joins TRBV6-5 to TRBJ2-5, with 8 bases matching TRBD2. The CDR3 covers 15 residues. The junction had 10 bases not matched to a gene; V was cut back by 6 bases and J by 4 bases. The germline CDR1 and CDR2 sequences are MNHEY and SVGAGI.